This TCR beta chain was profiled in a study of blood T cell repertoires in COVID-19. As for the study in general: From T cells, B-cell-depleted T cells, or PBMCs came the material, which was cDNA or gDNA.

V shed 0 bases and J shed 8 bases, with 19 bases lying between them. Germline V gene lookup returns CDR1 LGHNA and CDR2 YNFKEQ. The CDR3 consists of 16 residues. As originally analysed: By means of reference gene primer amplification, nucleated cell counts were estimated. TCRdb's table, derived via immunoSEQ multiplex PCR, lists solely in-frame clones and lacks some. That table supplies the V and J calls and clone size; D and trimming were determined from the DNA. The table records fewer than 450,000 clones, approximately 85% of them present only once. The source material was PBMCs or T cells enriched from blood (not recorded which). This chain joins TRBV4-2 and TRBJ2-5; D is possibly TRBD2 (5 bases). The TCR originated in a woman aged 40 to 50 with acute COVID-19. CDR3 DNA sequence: TGTGCCAGCAGCCAAGAGAGCGGCTGGTCCGGAACCACCCAGTACTTC. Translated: CASSQESGWSGTTQYF.